The 7 T cell receptor beta chains below were found in one sample sequenced in a study of shared clonotypes between healthy human individuals. Clones were read by immunoSEQ multiplex PCR, and TCRdb kept only the in-frame ones, dropping some. The sample lists approximately 700,000 clones; around 73% were seen once. Material: memory CD4+ T cells sorted from blood. Subset indicated: CD45RA-negative fraction. The receptors were gathered from a woman aged 25 to 39 in good health.

About this clone itself: This same CDR3 is encoded by further DNA sequences in the sample. V and J are TRBV28 and TRBJ1-4, with 8 positions matching TRBD1. The CDR3 is made up of 13 amino acids. V shed 6 bases and J 8 bases; nucleotides not matched to a gene: 5. Germline loops: CDR1 MDHEN, CDR2 SYDVKM. CDR3 protein: CASRTGAGEKLFF. The CDR3 nucleotides are TGTGCCAGCAGGACAGGGGCGGGAGAAAAACTGTTTTTT.

The V gene is TRBV9, the J gene TRBJ2-7; the match to TRBD1 covers 7 bases. In germline, CDR1 is SGDLS, CDR2 YYNGEE. CDR3 size: 13 residues. The J segment lost 5 bases and the V segment lost 0 bases, leaving 2 bases of the junction unmatched. Here the CDR3 DNA reads TGTGCCAGCAGCGTAGACAGGGGCCACGAGCAGTACTTC. It translates to CASSVDRGHEQYF. Full variable domain (outside the CDR3, taken from reference TRBV9 and TRBJ2-7): DSGVTQTPKHLITATGQRVTLRCSPRSGDLSVYWYQQSLDQGLQFLIQYYNGEERAKGNILERFSAQQFPDLHSELNLSSLELGDSALYFCASSVDRGHEQYFGPGTRLTVT.

Worth noting for this clone: This sample includes further DNA sequences coding for the same CDR3. V gene TRBV20-1 combines with J gene TRBJ2-1; D unclear. CDR1 is DFQATT, CDR2 SNEGSKA, per germline (reference sequence). V shed 1 base and J shed 6 bases, with 4 bases lying between them. The CDR3 totals 11 residues. The CDR3 is CSARGVNEQFF. The CDR3 bases are TGCAGTGCTAGAGGTGTCAATGAGCAGTTCTTC.

The J gene is TRBJ2-7, the V gene TRBV5-1; D may match TRBD1 or TRBD2 (6 bases each). Trimming removed 4 bases from V and 6 bases from J, with 17 bases in between. CDR3 length: 14 amino acids. Germline loops: CDR1 SGHRS, CDR2 YFSETQ. CDR3 protein: CASSPGDRIGEQYF. CDR3 nucleotides: TGCGCCAGCAGCCCGGGAGACAGGATTGGCGAGCAGTACTTC.

Of note for this clone: Other DNA variants within this sample encode the same CDR3. The CDR3 loop is CASRSGTTNEKLFF. The CDR3 DNA reads as TGTGCCAGCAGATCAGGGACCACGAATGAAAAACTGTTTTTT. The chain links TRBV28 to TRBJ1-4; a possible D gene is TRBD1 (5 bases). The CDR3 spans 14 residues. The V and J ends lost 6 bases and 5 bases respectively, with 13 bases between them. Germline values: CDR1 MDHEN, CDR2 SYDVKM.

The chain joins TRBV28 to TRBJ1-4; TRBD1 aligns across 9 bases. The junction had 7 bases not matched to a gene; V was cut back by 6 bases and J by 11 bases. This CDR3 region has 13 residues. CDR1 is MDHEN, CDR2 SYDVKM, per germline. CDR3 residues: CASSPGTGKKLFF. CDR3 coding DNA: TGTGCCAGCAGCCCCGGGACAGGGAAGAAACTGTTTTTT. The whole variable domain, filled in from reference TRBV28 and TRBJ1-4, reads DVKVTQSSRYLVKRTGEKVFLECVQDMDHENMFWYRQDPGLGLRLIYFSYDVKMKEKGDIPEGYSVSREKKERFSLILESASTNQTSMYLCASSPGTGKKLFFGSGTQLSVL.

This clone occurred a few times. The CDR3 region has the DNA TGCGCCAGCAGCTTGGGGGGTTTTAGCAATCAGCCCCAGCATTTT. It yields the protein CASSLGGFSNQPQHF. The genes are TRBV5-1 and TRBJ1-5; D remains ambiguous. V was shortened by 0 bases and J by 0 bases, with 7 bases between the two germline ends. CDR1 and CDR2 (germline): SGHRS, YFSETQ. The CDR3 has 15 residues.